The 21 T cell receptor beta chains listed next were all sequenced from one sample in a study of human T cells and chemical hapten exposure. TCRdb passed the RACE reads through MiXCR, listing each CDR3 protein once. The sample includes 100,000 or so distinct CDR3 sequences, about 10% of them seen just once. Time point of the sample: patch test 2, 6 weeks after DPC sensitization. Treatment specified: therapeutic diphenylcyclopropenone sensitization with weekly scalp DPC. This sample comprised whole blood, obtained in connection with sensitization to the hapten diphenylcyclopropenone (DPC). The receptors stem from a middle-aged man with alopecia areata. Some clones in this sample may be carry-over from other donors' samples.

This clonotype was seen more than once but under ten times. The chain uses TRBV20-1 and TRBJ2-6; no definite D call. The CDR3 loop spans 15 amino acids. V gave up 0 bases and J gave up 4 bases, with 10 bases separating them. The germline V gene has CDR1 DFQATT and CDR2 SNEGSKA (reference sequence). The CDR3 DNA reads TGCAGTGCTAGAGACGTAGGTTCAGGGGCCAACGTCCTGACTTTC. It is translated as CSARDVGSGANVLTF.

The chain couples TRBV28 to TRBJ2-7, with a possible D match to TRBD1 (5 bases). The CDR3 contains 14 residues. Germline CDR1 MDHEN, CDR2 SYDVKM. The germline V and J ends were trimmed by 4 bases and 2 bases, with 12 bases remaining between them. In DNA form, the CDR3 reads TGTGCCAGCAGTTCAGCAGACAGAACCTACGAGCAGTACGTC. Its protein is CASSSADRTYEQYV.

This clonotype was seen more than once but under ten times. This sequence joins TRBV11-2 and TRBJ2-1, with D possibly being TRBD2 (5 bases). The ends were cut back, 1 base at V and 5 bases at J, with 9 bases in the middle. The CDR3 has 14 residues. The V gene's germline CDR1 is SGHAT and CDR2 FQNNGV. The CDR3 is CASSLGWRDNEQFF. For the CDR3, the DNA is TGTGCCAGCAGCTTAGGGTGGCGGGACAATGAGCAGTTCTTC.

This clonotype was found many times. This chain uses TRBV20-1 with TRBJ1-4; no clear D gene. The CDR3 covers 14 residues. Germline V CDR1 and CDR2: DFQATT, SNEGSKA (reference sequence). V lost 4 bases, J lost 0 bases, and 9 bases lay in between. CDR3 nucleotides: TGCAGTGCTACCCTGGGTGCAACTAATGAAAAACTGTTTTTT. Translating gives CSATLGATNEKLFF.

This clonotype was counted between two and nine times. The V call is TRBV7-9, the J call TRBJ2-3, with D possibly called TRBD1 or TRBD2 (5 bases each). The CDR3 is 14 residues long. V lost 1 base to trimming and J lost 7 bases, with 12 bases between them. Germline loops: CDR1 SEHNR, CDR2 FQNEAQ (reference sequence). The CDR3 protein is CASSLVGDLYTQYF. The CDR3 bases are TGTGCCAGCAGCTTAGTTGGGGACCTATATACGCAGTATTTT.

This clonotype was seen only a few times. The chain combines TRBV9 with TRBJ2-1; TRBD2 aligns across 7 bases. Germline loops: CDR1 SGDLS, CDR2 YYNGEE. CDR3 size: 15 residues. The V gene end was trimmed by 4 bases and the J gene end by 2 bases; junction bases not matched to a gene: 6. The CDR3 DNA is TGTGCCAGCAGCCCCACTAGCGAAACCTACAATGAGCAGTTCTTC. Translating it yields CASSPTSETYNEQFF.

The chain couples TRBV29-1 to TRBJ1-1; no clear D gene. CDR3 length equals 10 residues. V lost 4 bases to trimming and J lost 4 bases, with 4 bases between them. Germline V gene lookup returns CDR1 SQVTM and CDR2 ANQGSEA. CDR3 bases: TGCAGCGTTGGGGCCACTGAAGCTTTCTTT. It is translated as CSVGATEAFF.

The V call is TRBV10-3, the J call TRBJ2-6; D is undetermined. Germline V gene lookup returns CDR1 ENHRY and CDR2 SYGVKD. The CDR3 runs to 16 residues. V was clipped by 4 bases and J by 1 base, with 11 bases between them. The CDR3 sequence: CAISGLVGSGANVLTF. The DNA of the CDR3 is TGTGCCATCAGTGGGTTGGTGGGGTCTGGGGCCAACGTCCTGACTTTC.

This clonotype was observed a handful of times. This rearrangement joins TRBV11-2 to TRBJ2-3; no clear D gene. CDR1 and CDR2 from the germline V gene are SGHAT and FQNNGV. This CDR3 region has 12 residues. V lost 10 bases and J 5 bases, leaving 13 bases between the germline ends. CDR3 nucleotides: TGTGCCACCGGACGTCTGGGAGATACGCAGTATTTT. Translation gives CATGRLGDTQYF.

This clonotype appeared a few times. The chain couples TRBV7-9 to TRBJ2-5; the D gene could be TRBD1 or TRBD2 (5 bases each). The germline V and J ends were trimmed by 0 bases and 0 bases, with 8 bases remaining between them. This CDR3 spans 15 amino acids. Germline CDR1 SEHNR, CDR2 FQNEAQ (reference sequence). CDR3 in amino acids: CASSLAGRHQETQYF. Here the CDR3 DNA reads TGTGCCAGCAGCTTAGCGGGACGCCACCAAGAGACCCAGTACTTC.

This clonotype was found many times. J is TRBJ1-2 and V is TRBV12-3 or TRBV12-4; D gene ambiguous. CDR3 size: 13 residues. The V gene lost 5 bases and the J gene lost 6 bases, with 13 bases spanning the gap. The CDR3, as DNA: TGTGCCAGCAGTCTCATGAGGCGCGATGGCTACACCTTC. It translates to CASSLMRRDGYTF.

This clonotype was seen only a few times. The genes are TRBV7-9 and TRBJ2-3; 8 nucleotides agree with TRBD2. J lost 4 bases, V lost 6 bases, and 9 bases had no gene match. The CDR3 is 15 amino acids. Germline loops: CDR1 SEHNR, CDR2 FQNEAQ (reference sequence). CDR3 sequence (DNA): TGTGCCAGCAGACCAGGACTAGCAGGGCCAGATACGCAGTATTTT. Its protein product is CASRPGLAGPDTQYF.

This clonotype was counted at least ten times. The chain links TRBV6-2 or TRBV6-3 to TRBJ2-7; 9 bases line up with TRBD2. Germline trimming cut 3 bases from V and 3 bases from J; bases unmatched to any gene: 9. The CDR3 is made up of 16 amino acids. Per germline, CDR1 MNHEY and CDR2 SVGEGT. The CDR3 reads CASSYNPSGAFYEQYV. The CDR3 bases are TGTGCCAGCAGTTATAATCCTAGCGGGGCTTTCTACGAGCAGTACGTC.

J is TRBJ2-2 and V is TRBV5-1, with D unresolved. The V gene lost 4 bases and the J gene lost 6 bases, with 16 bases spanning the gap. This CDR3 comprises 15 residues. Germline lookup yields CDR1 SGHRS and CDR2 YFSETQ. CDR3 residues: CASSPRLIVAGELFF. The CDR3 region has the DNA TGCGCCAGCAGCCCAAGACTCATCGTGGCCGGGGAGCTGTTTTTT.

This clonotype has a handful of counts. The rearrangement joins TRBV20-1 to TRBJ2-2; no clear D. Trimming pared 0 bases from V and 5 bases from J, leaving 10 bases between. The CDR3 loop spans 14 amino acids. The germline CDR1 and CDR2 sequences are DFQATT and SNEGSKA (reference sequence). The CDR3 here is CSARDRQRTGELFF. In DNA form, the CDR3 reads TGCAGTGCTAGAGATCGACAACGAACCGGGGAGCTGTTTTTT.

The chain employs TRBV27 and TRBJ2-1; the D gene is possibly TRBD2 (7 bases). The V gene's germline CDR1 is MNHEY and CDR2 SMNVEV (reference sequence). The V end was cut by 6 bases, the J end by 5 bases, with 17 bases between. The CDR3 consists of 15 residues. The CDR3: CASSWGGGMHNEQFF. For the CDR3, the DNA is TGTGCCAGCAGCTGGGGAGGGGGAATGCACAATGAGCAGTTCTTC.

Notes on this clonotype: Given a far larger clone just one base away, this is likely a sequencing read error. This chain uses TRBV5-6 with TRBJ2-5; D unclear. The V and J ends lost 2 bases and 4 bases respectively, with 3 bases between them. Germline V gene lookup returns CDR1 SGHDT and CDR2 YYEEEE. The CDR3 runs to 11 residues. CDR3 sequence: CASSLSETQYF. CDR3 nucleotides: TGTGCCAGCAGCTTATCAGAGACCCAGTACTTC.

This clonotype showed up many times. The genes are TRBV7-8 and TRBJ2-7, with TRBD1 as a possible D gene (6 bases). V was cut by 0 bases and J by 3 bases, with 15 bases left in between. CDR3 length: 16 residues. Germline loops: CDR1 SGHVS, CDR2 FQNEAQ. The CDR3 sequence is CASSLAPGAIYYEQYV. CDR3 sequence (DNA): TGTGCCAGCAGCTTAGCGCCAGGGGCTATCTACTACGAGCAGTACGTC.

The chain has TRBV6-2 or TRBV6-3 and TRBJ1-1, with 7 nucleotides matching TRBD1. The CDR3 is 14 residues long. Germline CDR1 MNHEY, CDR2 SVGEGT. V lost 7 bases to trimming and J lost 7 bases; unmatched junction nucleotides: 12. The CDR3 protein is CASKTGAPQGEAFF. DNA of the CDR3: TGTGCCAGCAAAACAGGGGCGCCTCAGGGTGAAGCTTTCTTT.

There are many counts of this clonotype. The rearrangement uses TRBV27 and TRBJ2-3, with TRBD2 matching 7 bases. This CDR3 comprises 15 residues. In germline, CDR1 is MNHEY, CDR2 SMNVEV (reference sequence). The trim removed 2 bases at V and 6 bases at J, leaving 8 bases unmatched. CDR3 DNA sequence: TGTGCCAGCAGTTTAATGGGAGGGCCAGCCGATACGCAGTATTTT. It codes for CASSLMGGPADTQYF.

The chain uses TRBV27 and TRBJ2-7; 7 positions match TRBD1. The V and J ends lost 3 bases and 2 bases, in that order; junction bases with no gene match: 10. Germline CDR1 MNHEY, CDR2 SMNVEV (reference sequence). CDR3 length equals 16 residues. The DNA for the CDR3 is TGTGCCAGCAGTTTGGACCCCAGGGACAGCACCTACGAGCAGTACTTC. This gives the protein CASSLDPRDSTYEQYF.